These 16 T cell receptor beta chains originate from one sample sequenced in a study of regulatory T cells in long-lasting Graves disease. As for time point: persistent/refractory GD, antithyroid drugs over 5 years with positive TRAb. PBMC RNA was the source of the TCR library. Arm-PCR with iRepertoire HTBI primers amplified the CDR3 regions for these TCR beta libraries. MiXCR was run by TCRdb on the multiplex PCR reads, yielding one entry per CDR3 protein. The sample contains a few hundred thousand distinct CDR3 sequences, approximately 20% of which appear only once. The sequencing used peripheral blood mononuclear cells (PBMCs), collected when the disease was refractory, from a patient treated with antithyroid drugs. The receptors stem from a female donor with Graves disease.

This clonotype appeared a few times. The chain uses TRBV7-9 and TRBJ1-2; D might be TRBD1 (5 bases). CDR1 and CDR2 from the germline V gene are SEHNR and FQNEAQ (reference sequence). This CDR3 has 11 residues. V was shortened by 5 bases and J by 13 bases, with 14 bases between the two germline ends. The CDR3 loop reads CASSPPWGSTF. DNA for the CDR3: TGTGCCAGCAGCCCCCCGTGGGGGTCCACCTTC.

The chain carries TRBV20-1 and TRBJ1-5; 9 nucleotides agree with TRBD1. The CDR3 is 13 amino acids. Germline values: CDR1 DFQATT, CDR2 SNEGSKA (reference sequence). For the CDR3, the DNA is TGCAATGCCGGAGCCACAGGGGGCGAGCCCCAGCATTTT. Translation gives CNAGATGGEPQHF.

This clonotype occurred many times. Written as DNA, the CDR3 is TGTGCCAGCAGTGCGATGCAGTCGGAGACCCAGTACTTC. It encodes CASSAMQSETQYF. This chain joins TRBV2 and TRBJ2-5; D gene uncertain. CDR1 is SNHLY, CDR2 FYNNEI, per germline. The CDR3 has 13 amino acids. Trimming shortened V by 4 bases and J by 5 bases, and 11 bases separated the two germline ends.

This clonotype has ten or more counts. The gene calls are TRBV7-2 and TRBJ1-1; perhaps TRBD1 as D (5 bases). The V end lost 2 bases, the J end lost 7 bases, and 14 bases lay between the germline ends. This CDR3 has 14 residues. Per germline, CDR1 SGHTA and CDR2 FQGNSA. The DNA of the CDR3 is TGTGCCAGCAGCTTAAACAGGAGGGATGGTGAAGCTTTCTTT. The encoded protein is CASSLNRRDGEAFF.

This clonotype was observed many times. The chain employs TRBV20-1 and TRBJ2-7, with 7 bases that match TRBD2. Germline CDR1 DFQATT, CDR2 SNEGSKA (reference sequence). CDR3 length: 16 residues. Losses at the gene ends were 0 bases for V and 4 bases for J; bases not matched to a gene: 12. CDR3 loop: CSARDLISGTGYEQYF. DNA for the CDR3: TGCAGTGCTAGAGATCTTATCAGCGGGACGGGATACGAGCAGTACTTC.

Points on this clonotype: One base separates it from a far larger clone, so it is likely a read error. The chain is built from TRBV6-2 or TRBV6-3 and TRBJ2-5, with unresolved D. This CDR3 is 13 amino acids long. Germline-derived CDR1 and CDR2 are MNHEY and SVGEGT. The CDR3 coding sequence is TGCGCCAGCAGTGATCCCCAGCGAGAGACCCAGTACTTC. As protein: CASSDPQRETQYF.

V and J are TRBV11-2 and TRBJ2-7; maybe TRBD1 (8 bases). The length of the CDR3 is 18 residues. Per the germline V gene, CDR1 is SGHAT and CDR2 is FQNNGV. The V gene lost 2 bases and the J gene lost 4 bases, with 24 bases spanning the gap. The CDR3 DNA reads TGTGCCAGCAGCTTACGCGGGAGCAACAGGGGGGGGGGTTACGAGCAGTACTTC. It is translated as CASSLRGSNRGGGYEQYF.

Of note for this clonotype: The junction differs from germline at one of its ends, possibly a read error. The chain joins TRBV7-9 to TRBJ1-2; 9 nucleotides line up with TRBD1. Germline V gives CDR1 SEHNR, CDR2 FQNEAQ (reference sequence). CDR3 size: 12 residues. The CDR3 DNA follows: TGTACCAGCAGCGACTACAGGGGGCTGGACACCTTC. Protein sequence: CTSSDYRGLDTF. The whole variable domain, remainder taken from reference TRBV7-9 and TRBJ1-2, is DTGVSQNPRHKITKRGQNVTFRCDPISEHNRLYWYRQTLGQGPEFLTYFQNEAQLEKSRLLSDRFSAERPKGSFSTLEIQRTEQGDSAMYLCTSSDYRGLDTFGSGTRLTVV.

CDR3 region: CASSTTGGVGQPQHF. The CDR3 DNA reads TGTGCCAGCAGCACCACAGGGGGGGTGGGTCAGCCCCAGCATTTT. The chain links TRBV12-3 or TRBV12-4 to TRBJ1-5; TRBD1 matches at 8 bases. The CDR3 runs 15 residues. With 6 bases clipped from V and 6 bases from J, the junction kept 10 bases outside the gene matches.

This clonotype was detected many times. The CDR3 coding sequence is TGCGCCAGCAAGTACGGGAGAGACTACGAGCAGTACTTC. This translates into CASKYGRDYEQYF. The rearrangement uses TRBV5-1 and TRBJ2-7; TRBD2 is a possible D gene (6 bases). This CDR3 is 13 amino acids long. V was clipped by 6 bases and J by 3 bases, with 13 bases between them. Germline values: CDR1 SGHRS, CDR2 YFSETQ.

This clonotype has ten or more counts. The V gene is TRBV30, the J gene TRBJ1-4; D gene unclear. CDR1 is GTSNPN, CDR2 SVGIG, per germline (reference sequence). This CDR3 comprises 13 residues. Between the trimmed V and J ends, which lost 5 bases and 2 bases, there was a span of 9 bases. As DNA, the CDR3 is TGTGCCTGGCGGCGTGCGACTAATGAAAAACTGTTTTTT. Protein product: CAWRRATNEKLFF.

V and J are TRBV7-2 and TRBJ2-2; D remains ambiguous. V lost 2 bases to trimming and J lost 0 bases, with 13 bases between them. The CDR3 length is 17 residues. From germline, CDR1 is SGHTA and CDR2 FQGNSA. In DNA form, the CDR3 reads TGTGCCAGCAGCTTATCTGTATGGGCAACGAACACCGGGGAGCTGTTTTTT. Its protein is CASSLSVWATNTGELFF.

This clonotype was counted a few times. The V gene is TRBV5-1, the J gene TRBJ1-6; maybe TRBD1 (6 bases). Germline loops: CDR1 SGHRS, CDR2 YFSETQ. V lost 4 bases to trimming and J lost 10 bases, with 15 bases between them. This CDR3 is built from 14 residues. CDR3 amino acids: CASSPRGGESPLHF. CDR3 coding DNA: TGCGCCAGCAGCCCAAGGGGGGGCGAATCACCCCTCCACTTT.

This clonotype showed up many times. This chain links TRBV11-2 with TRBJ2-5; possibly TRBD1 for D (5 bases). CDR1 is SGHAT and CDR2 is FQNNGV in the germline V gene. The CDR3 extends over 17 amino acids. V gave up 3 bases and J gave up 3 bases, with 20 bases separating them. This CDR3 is CASSFSFSGQGKETQYF. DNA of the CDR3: TGTGCCAGCAGCTTCTCGTTCTCCGGGCAGGGTAAAGAGACCCAGTACTTC.

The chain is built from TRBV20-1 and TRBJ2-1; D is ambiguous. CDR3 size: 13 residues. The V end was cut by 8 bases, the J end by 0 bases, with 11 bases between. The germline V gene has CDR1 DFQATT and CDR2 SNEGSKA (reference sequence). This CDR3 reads CSFLISSYNEQFF. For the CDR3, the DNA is TGCAGTTTTTTGATAAGCTCCTACAATGAGCAGTTCTTC.

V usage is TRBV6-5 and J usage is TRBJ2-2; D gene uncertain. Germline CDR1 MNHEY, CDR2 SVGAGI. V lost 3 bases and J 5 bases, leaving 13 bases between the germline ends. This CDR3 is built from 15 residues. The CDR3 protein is CASSYGPGETGELFF. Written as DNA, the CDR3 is TGTGCCAGCAGTTATGGGCCAGGAGAGACCGGGGAGCTGTTTTTT.